The clone carrying this T cell receptor beta chain came up once. Its matching antigen is unknown. The V and J ends lost 4 bases and 5 bases respectively, with 13 bases between them. CDR3 length: 13 amino acids. In germline, CDR1 is SGHNT, CDR2 YYREEE (reference sequence). This sample was included in a study of regulatory dendritic cells for organ transplantation. Using immunoSEQ multiplex PCR, the repertoire was profiled, and TCRdb retains in-frame clones only, with some absent. Of 30,000 to 40,000 clones detected, around nine tenths appear once; the ten largest clones hold 0.055% to 0.08%. Notes on the study in general: Regulatory dendritic cells appeared to expand memory CD8+ clones less than mature ones.

The TCR sequence derives from a human donor in good health. Sequencing was performed on naive CD4+ T cells from blood. Subset noted: CD45RA+ naive T cells. V and J are TRBV5-4 and TRBJ2-7; no reliable D call. CDR3 region: CASSQQNGDEQYF. The CDR3 region has the DNA TGTGCCAGCAGCCAACAAAACGGCGACGAGCAGTACTTC.